The 25 T cell receptor beta chains given below trace back to one sample, sequenced in a study of T cell changes during pregnancy in multiple sclerosis. Libraries were prepared by immunoSEQ multiplex PCR; TCRdb keeps only in-frame clonotypes and omits some of them. The sample has roughly 64,000 clones, roughly 93% seen once. Sequenced material: peripheral blood, taken in the second trimester of pregnancy. The receptors were sampled from a female donor with multiple sclerosis, enrolled in a pregnancy study.

The J gene is TRBJ1-1, the V gene TRBV7-2; D might be TRBD1 (5 bases). This CDR3 has 16 amino acids. V lost 1 base and J lost 9, with 21 bases in between. Germline V gives CDR1 SGHTA, CDR2 FQGNSA. The CDR3 loop reads CASSLGPGGLGIQAFF. CDR3 bases: TGTGCCAGCAGCTTAGGGCCCGGGGGTTTGGGGATCCAAGCTTTCTTT.

This chain links TRBV18 with TRBJ2-3, with D possibly TRBD1 on 6 matching bases. This CDR3 contains 18 residues. Germline lookup yields CDR1 KGHSH and CDR2 LQKENI. V gave up 4 bases and J gave up 4 bases, with 24 bases separating them. CDR3: CASSQKKQGVFVADTQYF. The CDR3 DNA reads as TGTGCCAGCTCACAGAAAAAACAGGGAGTTTTCGTTGCAGATACGCAGTATTTT.

This chain links TRBV5-1 with TRBJ2-1, with 13 bases that match TRBD2. The CDR3 covers 15 residues. Germline CDR1 is SGHRS and CDR2 is YFSETQ. V shed 4 bases, J shed 6 bases, and the junction held 4 bases outside the gene matches. Here the CDR3 reads CASSPGLAGINEQFF. The CDR3 nucleotides are TGCGCCAGCAGCCCGGGACTAGCGGGAATCAATGAGCAGTTCTTC.

This chain links TRBV4-3 with TRBJ1-4; TRBD1 is a possible D gene (5 bases). The CDR3 spans 18 residues. Trimming cost V 0 bases and J 8 bases, with 22 bases left between them. Germline-derived CDR1 and CDR2 are LGHNA and YSLEER. CDR3 residues: CASSQDPRGVAGSEKLFF. The CDR3, as DNA: TGCGCCAGCAGCCAAGATCCGCGGGGGGTCGCGGGTAGCGAAAAACTGTTTTTT.

J is TRBJ1-1 and V is TRBV27; TRBD1 is a possible D gene (6 bases). CDR1 MNHEY and CDR2 SMNVEV come from the germline V gene (reference sequence). The ends were cut back, 1 base at V and 3 bases at J, with 9 bases in the middle. The CDR3 consists of 14 residues. The CDR3 is CASSLFQGYTEAFF. The DNA for the CDR3 is TGTGCCAGCAGTTTATTCCAGGGGTACACTGAAGCTTTCTTT.

The chain recombines TRBV19 with TRBJ1-1; D is uncertain. CDR3 length: 14 amino acids. In germline, CDR1 is LNHDA, CDR2 SQIVND (reference sequence). V lost 3 bases, J lost 0 bases, and 8 bases lay in between. The CDR3 is CASSILELNTEAFF. DNA for the CDR3: TGTGCCAGTAGTATCCTAGAGTTGAACACTGAAGCTTTCTTT.

V usage is TRBV7-9 and J usage is TRBJ1-3; the D is unclear. This CDR3 has 16 residues. Germline values: CDR1 SEHNR, CDR2 FQNEAQ (reference sequence). V lost 5 bases, J lost 3 bases, and 17 bases lay in between. The CDR3 reads CASSVSVSRRGNTIYF. DNA for the CDR3: TGTGCCAGCAGCGTATCAGTCAGTCGTCGTGGAAACACCATATATTTT.

The rearrangement links TRBV7-8 to TRBJ2-1, with D perhaps matching TRBD2 (7 bases). Germline loops: CDR1 SGHVS, CDR2 FQNEAQ. Trimming removed 3 bases at V and 7 bases at J, with 16 bases between. The CDR3 contains 15 residues. The CDR3 sequence is CASSFRGALRNEQFF. Written as DNA, the CDR3 is TGTGCCAGCAGCTTCCGGGGGGCCTTAAGGAATGAGCAGTTCTTC.

The V gene is TRBV27, the J gene TRBJ2-6; 7 bases are shared with TRBD1. J gave up 4 bases and V 6 bases, and 3 bases lay outside the gene matches. Germline V gives CDR1 MNHEY, CDR2 SMNVEV (reference sequence). The CDR3 is made up of 14 amino acids. CDR3 coding DNA: TGTGCCAGCAGGGGGACAGCCGGGGCCAACGTCCTGACTTTC. Its translation: CASRGTAGANVLTF.

The chain is built from TRBV7-2 and TRBJ1-2; a weak D match, TRBD1 (6 bases). Germline CDR1 SGHTA, CDR2 FQGNSA. CDR3 length: 13 residues. V gave up 6 bases and J gave up 5 bases, with 13 bases separating them. The CDR3 region is CASSLLTGYGYTF. The CDR3 DNA sequence: TGTGCCAGCAGTCTACTCACAGGGTATGGCTACACCTTC.

V is TRBV7-9 and J is TRBJ1-2; perhaps TRBD1 as D (5 bases). In germline, CDR1 is SEHNR, CDR2 FQNEAQ (reference sequence). The CDR3 has 15 amino acids. V shed 5 bases and J shed 5 bases, with 18 bases lying between them. The CDR3 spells CASSDLGAGNYGYTF. CDR3 nucleotides: TGTGCCAGCAGCGATCTTGGGGCAGGGAATTATGGCTACACCTTC. Full variable domain (outside the CDR3, taken from reference TRBV7-9 and TRBJ1-2): DTGVSQNPRHKITKRGQNVTFRCDPISEHNRLYWYRQTLGQGPEFLTYFQNEAQLEKSRLLSDRFSAERPKGSFSTLEIQRTEQGDSAMYLCASSDLGAGNYGYTFGSGTRLTVV.

The rearrangement joins TRBV6-4 to TRBJ2-5; 14 bases agree with TRBD2. Germline V gene sequence: CDR1 MRHNA, CDR2 SNTAGT. The length of the CDR3 is 17 residues. Trimming at V came to 10 bases and at J to 0 bases, leaving 10 bases not matched to a gene. The DNA for the CDR3 is TGTGCCACCTACAGACTAGCGGGGGGGCAGCACCAAGAGACCCAGTACTTC. Protein sequence: CATYRLAGGQHQETQYF.

The rearrangement uses TRBV19 and TRBJ1-1; no reliable D call. CDR1 is LNHDA and CDR2 is SQIVND in the germline V gene (reference sequence). The CDR3 extends over 14 amino acids. V was clipped by 5 bases and J by 2 bases, with 12 bases between them. In DNA, the CDR3 is TGTGCCAGTAGTCATCTCGAGGGCAACACTGAAGCTTTCTTT. This sequence encodes CASSHLEGNTEAFF.

The chain carries TRBV7-9 and TRBJ2-1, with 10 bases lining up with TRBD2. The length of the CDR3 is 16 residues. The germline V gene encodes CDR1 SEHNR and CDR2 FQNEAQ (reference sequence). With 5 bases clipped from V and 7 bases from J, the junction kept 11 bases outside the gene matches. As DNA, the CDR3 is TGTGCCAGCAGCGCCCCCGAGCGGGGGGGGCCGAATGAGCAGTTCTTC. It encodes CASSAPERGGPNEQFF. Full variable domain (missing parts from reference TRBV7-9 and TRBJ2-1): DTGVSQNPRHKITKRGQNVTFRCDPISEHNRLYWYRQTLGQGPEFLTYFQNEAQLEKSRLLSDRFSAERPKGSFSTLEIQRTEQGDSAMYLCASSAPERGGPNEQFFGPGTRLTVL.

The V call is TRBV15, the J call TRBJ2-5; D not certain. The CDR3 runs 13 residues. Germline CDR1 and CDR2: LNHNV and YYDKDF (reference sequence). V was trimmed by 1 base and J by 5 bases, leaving 8 bases between them. The CDR3 protein is CATSRVYGETQYF. The CDR3 nucleotides read TGTGCCACCAGCAGAGTTTACGGGGAGACCCAGTACTTC.

The chain uses TRBV29-1 and TRBJ2-3, with TRBD1 matching over 7 bases. CDR1 is SQVTM, CDR2 ANQGSEA, per germline. V lost 6 bases and J lost 2; bases outside the gene matches: 5. The CDR3 consists of 13 residues. Here the CDR3 reads CSVGGLYTDTQYF. The CDR3 region has the DNA TGCAGCGTAGGGGGCCTGTACACAGATACGCAGTATTTT.

The chain couples TRBV13 to TRBJ2-1, with TRBD2 identical over 12 bases. Germline CDR1 reads PRHDT; CDR2 reads FYEKMQ (reference sequence). Losses at the gene ends were 6 bases for V and 7 bases for J; bases not matched to a gene: 10. This CDR3 comprises 16 residues. CDR3 sequence reads: CASSPPSGGGGNEQFF. The CDR3 coding sequence is TGTGCCAGCAGTCCGCCTAGCGGGGGGGGAGGGAATGAGCAGTTCTTC.

The chain uses TRBV27 and TRBJ1-1; D gene ambiguous. The V gene lost 5 bases and the J gene lost 2 bases, with 15 bases spanning the gap. CDR1 is MNHEY, CDR2 SMNVEV, per germline (reference sequence). CDR3 length equals 15 residues. CDR3 region: CASSRPGAANTEAFF. CDR3 in DNA: TGTGCCAGCAGTCGGCCGGGAGCGGCAAACACTGAAGCTTTCTTT.

The rearrangement links TRBV18 to TRBJ2-5; possible D gene TRBD1, 6 bases. V lost 3 bases and J lost 4, with 12 bases in between. In germline, CDR1 is KGHSH, CDR2 LQKENI. The CDR3 consists of 14 residues. The DNA for the CDR3 is TGTGCCAGCTCACCTAGACAGGACGGAGAGACCCAGTACTTC. Translated: CASSPRQDGETQYF.

V usage is TRBV4-1 and J usage is TRBJ2-1; TRBD2 aligns across 9 bases. V shed 6 bases and J 7 bases; nucleotides not matched to a gene: 10. The length of the CDR3 is 15 residues. Per germline, CDR1 MGHRA and CDR2 YSYEKL. This CDR3 is CASRGGLAGSNEQFF. CDR3 nucleotide sequence: TGCGCCAGCAGAGGGGGACTAGCAGGATCAAATGAGCAGTTCTTC.

The chain employs TRBV6-9 and TRBJ2-5; the D is unclear. The DNA end is more similar to TRBJ2-7, so the J call may be wrong. Germline CDR1 reads MNHGY; CDR2 reads SVAAGI. The CDR3 runs 12 residues. The CDR3 here is CASSQTVYEQYF. In DNA, the CDR3 is TGTGCCAGCAGTCAAACAGTCTACGAGCAGTACTTC.

This clone was counted a single time. The CDR3 nucleotides are TGTGCCAGCAGCTACCAAGGGCGGGGACAAGAGACCCAGTACTTC. Translation gives CASSYQGRGQETQYF. The rearrangement uses TRBV7-8 and TRBJ2-5; weak D call: TRBD2 (6 bases). With 4 bases removed from V and 2 bases from J, the gap between germline ends came to 14 bases. Germline CDR1 SGHVS, CDR2 FQNEAQ. CDR3 length equals 15 residues.

The rearrangement links TRBV19 to TRBJ1-3; D is undetermined. V shed 6 bases and J shed 1 base, with 19 bases lying between them. The CDR3 is 17 amino acids. Germline V gene data show CDR1 as LNHDA and CDR2 as SQIVND (reference sequence). For the CDR3, the DNA is TGTGCCAGTAGCAGATATGGGGAGGGTTTGTCTGGAAACACCATATATTTT. Amino acid sequence: CASSRYGEGLSGNTIYF.

The rearrangement links TRBV29-1 to TRBJ2-2; no firm D call. The CDR3 covers 15 residues. Germline loops: CDR1 SQVTM, CDR2 ANQGSEA. V was trimmed by 1 base and J by 2 bases, leaving 11 bases between them. The CDR3 sequence is CSVEGLYRNTGELFF. CDR3 coding DNA: TGCAGCGTTGAAGGGTTGTACAGAAACACCGGGGAGCTGTTTTTT.

This clone is a singleton in its sample. The gene calls are TRBV6-5 and TRBJ2-2; TRBD1 aligns across 8 bases. The CDR3 spans 15 residues. CDR1 and CDR2 from the germline V gene are MNHEY and SVGAGI. With 1 base clipped from V and 4 bases from J, the junction kept 2 bases outside the gene matches. The CDR3 loop reads CASSYFRGRTGELFF. CDR3 DNA sequence: TGTGCCAGCAGTTACTTCAGGGGGCGCACCGGGGAGCTGTTTTTT.